This is a list of T cell receptor beta chains from one sample in a study of blood T cell repertoires in COVID-19. Clones were sequenced by immunoSEQ multiplex PCR, and TCRdb holds only the in-frame ones, with some missing. Found here are about 68,000 clones, 80% to 90% of them singletons; the top ten hold 1.4%. The sequenced material came from peripheral blood. These receptors came from a woman aged 60-75 years with acute or convalescent COVID-19. Each CDR3 is given with its conserved first and last residue. D genes are given only for firm matches. Clone size appears in some rows only: once, few, many, or a class for an expanded clone.

v_gene	j_gene	d_gene	abundance	CDR3nt	CDR3aa
TRBV7-8	TRBJ1-1	-	-	TGTGCCAGCAGCTTAAACACCGGGACATTTCTCGTGAACACTGAAGCTTTCTTT	CASSLNTGTFLVNTEAFF
TRBV28	TRBJ2-1	TRBD2	few	TGTGCCAGCAGCGGGATTAGCGGGAGGGCTACTGTGTTTGCCTACAATGAGCAGTTCTTC	CASSGISGRATVFAYNEQFF
TRBV9	TRBJ2-7	TRBD1	-	TGTGCCAGCAGCGTGACAGGGGGCCACGAGCAGTACTTC	CASSVTGGHEQYF
TRBV6-5	TRBJ1-2	-	-	TGTGCCAGCAGCTCCCTGGGCGGCTACACCTTC	CASSSLGGYTF
TRBV6-5	TRBJ1-2	-	-	TGTGCCAGCAGGTCCACACAGGGCCCCTATGGCTACACCTTC	CASRSTQGPYGYTF
TRBV5-4	TRBJ2-1	TRBD2	-	TGTGCCAGCAGCTTGCAGGCGCGGGGGTCTGGGGTTGAGCAGTTCTTC	CASSLQARGSGVEQFF
TRBV6-1	TRBJ1-2	TRBD1	-	TGTGCCAGCAGTGCCGACAGGGTTTCCTCCAGTAACTATGGCTACACCTTC	CASSADRVSSSNYGYTF
TRBV7-9	TRBJ2-7	TRBD2	-	TGTGCCAGCGAGGCAAAAGGGACTAGCGGGAGGGGAAGCTCCTACGAGCAGTACTTC	CASEAKGTSGRGSSYEQYF
TRBV19	TRBJ1-2	TRBD1	-	TGTGCCAGTAGTATAACCGGGACAGGCAACTATGGCTACACCTTC	CASSITGTGNYGYTF
TRBV28	TRBJ1-5	-	-	TGTGCCAGCAGTTTCATGGCTGCTCAGCCCCAGCATTTT	CASSFMAAQPQHF
TRBV18	TRBJ1-5	-	-	TGTGCCAGCTCACCGTCTACAGGGAGAACTCAGCCCCAGCATTTT	CASSPSTGRTQPQHF
TRBV20-1	TRBJ2-4	TRBD2	-	TGCAGTGCTAGTAGCCAGGGAGGGAAAAACATTCAGTACTTC	CSASSQGGKNIQYF
TRBV2	TRBJ1-2	-	once	TGTGCCAGCGGGTTAACCAAGGCCAGGCGAGTTAGTGGAGGCTACACCTTC	CASGLTKARRVSGGYTF
TRBV18	TRBJ1-3	-	-	TGTGCCAGCTCACCAGGGGGCTACGGAAACACCATATATTTT	CASSPGGYGNTIYF
TRBV30	TRBJ1-3	TRBD1	-	TGTGCCTGGAGGTACAGGGGGTCTGGAAACACCATATATTTT	CAWRYRGSGNTIYF
TRBV7-9	TRBJ1-3	-	-	TGTGCCAGCAGCACCCCCGGGACTGCCGATTTT	CASSTPGTADF
TRBV28	TRBJ1-2	-	-	TGTGCCAGCAGTTTTCATCCGGGGTTCGGCTACACCTTC	CASSFHPGFGYTF
TRBV24-1	TRBJ2-2	TRBD2	-	TGTGCCAGTTCTAGCGGGAGTTTAACCGGGGAGCTGTTTTTT	CASSSGSLTGELFF
TRBV7-6	TRBJ2-5	TRBD2	-	TGTGCCAGCAGCTTAAACAGGCCGAGCGGGGCCCACCGGGGGGAGACCCAGTACTTC	CASSLNRPSGAHRGETQYF
TRBV7-2	TRBJ2-3	TRBD2	-	TGTGCCAGCAGCCCGGGACTAGCCCACACAGATACGCAGTATTTT	CASSPGLAHTDTQYF
TRBV11-2	TRBJ1-3	TRBD1	-	TGTGCCAGCAGCTTAGCTCCGGGACAGGGGGCGATGTCTGGAAACACCATATATTTT	CASSLAPGQGAMSGNTIYF
TRBV6-6	TRBJ1-2	TRBD1	-	TGTGCCAGCAGGATACGGGACAGGGCTAACTATGGCTACACCTTC	CASRIRDRANYGYTF
TRBV6-5	TRBJ2-7	-	-	TGTGCCAGCAAACAGGGAGCCTCCTACGAGCAGTACTTC	CASKQGASYEQYF
TRBV5-4	TRBJ2-1	TRBD2	-	TGTGCCAGCAGCTTTTCCAGCGGGAGTTCCTACAATGAGCAGTTCTTC	CASSFSSGSSYNEQFF
TRBV6-1	TRBJ2-5	-	-	TGTGCCAGCAGTGAAGCGCTTCTGTCAAGGGGAGAGACCCAGTACTTC	CASSEALLSRGETQYF
TRBV3-1/TRBV3-2	TRBJ2-3	TRBD2	-	TGTGCCAGCAGCCAAGAGCGGTTAGCGGGAGTTCGTGATACGCAGTATTTT	CASSQERLAGVRDTQYF
TRBV21-1	TRBJ1-5	-	-	TGTGCCAGCCCCAAGGGGACAGGGATTTCACAGATTAATCAGCCCCAGCATTTT	CASPKGTGISQINQPQHF
TRBV14	TRBJ1-1	-	-	TGTGCCAGTGTGGGAGTGGGGGGAATCATTTTGATGAACACTGAAGCTTTCTTT	CASVGVGGIILMNTEAFF
TRBV3-1/TRBV3-2	TRBJ2-3	-	-	TGTGCCAGCAGCCAAGCGGTTGTGACGGGAGCAGATACGCAGTATTTT	CASSQAVVTGADTQYF
TRBV29-1	TRBJ1-4	TRBD1	-	TGCAGCGTTGGAGAAGGGACAGGCAGTGAAAAACTGTTTTTT	CSVGEGTGSEKLFF
TRBV5-1	TRBJ1-2	-	-	TGCGCCAGCAGCTTGGCCGTCCGAGAGGGCTATGGCTACACCTTC	CASSLAVREGYGYTF
TRBV2	TRBJ1-3	-	-	TGTGCCAGCAGTGGAGGTCGCTCTGGAAACACCATATATTTT	CASSGGRSGNTIYF
TRBV30	TRBJ1-2	TRBD1	-	TGTGCCTGGAACCGACAGGGTCCCGGCTACACCTTC	CAWNRQGPGYTF
TRBV11-2	TRBJ1-2	-	once	TGTGCCAGCCGACAGGACTCCACTAACTATGGCTACACCTTC	CASRQDSTNYGYTF
TRBV7-3	TRBJ1-1	-	-	TGTGCCAGCAGCTTAAGGCCAGACACTGAAGCTTTCTTT	CASSLRPDTEAFF
TRBV2	TRBJ1-5	-	many	TGTGCCAGCAGTCAGAGGAGAGACAATCAGCCCCAGCATTTT	CASSQRRDNQPQHF
TRBV5-1	TRBJ2-3	TRBD2	-	TGCGCCAGCAGCCTCCAACCGGGAGGCGGCACAGATACGCAGTATTTT	CASSLQPGGGTDTQYF
TRBV5-4	TRBJ1-2	-	once	TGTGCCAGCAGCCAGGAGGGCGGATACTATGGCTACACCTTC	CASSQEGGYYGYTF
TRBV30	TRBJ2-1	TRBD2	-	TGTGCCTGGAGTCCGACTAGCGGGAGGAATGAGCAGTTCTTC	CAWSPTSGRNEQFF
TRBV30	TRBJ1-6	-	-	TGTGCCTGGAGGGCAGGGCTACATAATTCACCCCTCCACTTT	CAWRAGLHNSPLHF
TRBV3-1/TRBV3-2	TRBJ2-7	-	-	TGTGCCAGCAGCCGGGCCAACTCCTACGAGCAGTACTTC	CASSRANSYEQYF
TRBV6-1	TRBJ1-2	-	-	TGTGCCAGCAGTGATGGTTCCAGACGAGGGAACTATGGCTACACCTTC	CASSDGSRRGNYGYTF
TRBV15	TRBJ1-4	TRBD1	-	TGTGCCACCGTGGCGACGGGACAGCTTAATGAAAAACTGTTTTTT	CATVATGQLNEKLFF
TRBV27	TRBJ1-2	TRBD1	few	TGTGCCAGCAGGGGGACAGGGTCTACCTATGGCTACACCTTC	CASRGTGSTYGYTF
TRBV29-1	TRBJ1-2	-	-	TGCAGCGTTGATAGGAGGACCTATGGCTACACCTTC	CSVDRRTYGYTF
TRBV7-2	TRBJ2-1	TRBD2	-	TGTGCCAGCAGCTTGGGACTAGCGGGGCCCCAGTTCTTC	CASSLGLAGPQFF
TRBV28	TRBJ2-7	-	few	TGTGCCAGCAGTTTGAACTTCTACGAGCAGTACTTC	CASSLNFYEQYF
TRBV12-3/TRBV12-4	TRBJ2-7	-	few	TGTGCCAGCAGCCCAAAGACAGGTAGCGAGCAGTACTTC	CASSPKTGSEQYF
TRBV30	TRBJ1-1	TRBD1	-	TGTGCCTGGAGTGTACCCGGAGTACAGGGGACTGAAGCTTTCTTT	CAWSVPGVQGTEAFF
TRBV18	TRBJ1-1	TRBD1	-	TGTGCCAGCTCACGGGACAGAAAGAACACTGAAGCTTTCTTT	CASSRDRKNTEAFF
TRBV15	TRBJ1-2	TRBD1	few	TGTGCCACCAGCAGTGACAGGGGGCGGGTGAGAGGCTACACCTTC	CATSSDRGRVRGYTF
TRBV7-2	TRBJ1-6	-	-	TGTGCCAGCAGCTTAACTACCGGATCCTCACCCCTCCACTTT	CASSLTTGSSPLHF
TRBV6-5	TRBJ1-4	-	-	TGTGCCAGCAGTTACGGGGGTAGCGGTAATGAAAAACTGTTTTTT	CASSYGGSGNEKLFF